This T cell receptor (beta chain) comes out of a study of cytomegalovirus exposure and HLA in healthy donors. The study ran its PCR with 60 Vbeta and 13 Jbeta primers. Profiling relied on immunoSEQ multiplex PCR, and the TCRdb table lists in-frame clones only, not all of them. Of more than 150,000 clones detected, just under 80% appear once; the ten largest clones hold 1.5% to 2%. The source is a woman in her twenties or thirties in good health and CMV-seronegative. The source material was PBMCs.

Here the CDR3 reads CASSLGQGGGYTF. CDR3 nucleotides: TGTGCCAGCAGCTTAGGGCAGGGTGGAGGCTACACCTTC. The genes are TRBV13 and TRBJ1-2; the D gene is possibly TRBD1 (5 bases). The CDR3 is 13 amino acids. Germline V gene lookup returns CDR1 PRHDT and CDR2 FYEKMQ (reference sequence). With 0 bases removed from V and 8 bases from J, the gap between germline ends came to 10 bases. Complete variable domain (other parts from reference TRBV13 and TRBJ1-2): AAGVIQSPRHLIKEKRETATLKCYPIPRHDTVYWYQQGPGQDPQFLISFYEKMQSDKGSIPDRFSAQQFSDYHSELNMSSLELGDSALYFCASSLGQGGGYTFGSGTRLTVV.